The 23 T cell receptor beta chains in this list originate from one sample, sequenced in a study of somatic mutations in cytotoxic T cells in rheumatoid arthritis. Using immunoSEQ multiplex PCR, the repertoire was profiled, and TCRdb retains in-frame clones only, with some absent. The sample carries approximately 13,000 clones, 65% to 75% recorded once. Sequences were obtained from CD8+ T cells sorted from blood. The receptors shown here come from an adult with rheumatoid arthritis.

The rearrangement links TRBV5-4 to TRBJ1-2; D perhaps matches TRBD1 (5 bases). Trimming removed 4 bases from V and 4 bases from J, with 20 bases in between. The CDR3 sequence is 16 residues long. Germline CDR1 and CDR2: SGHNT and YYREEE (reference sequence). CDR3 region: CASSLTGGTGLYGYTF. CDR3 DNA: TGTGCCAGCAGCCTCACCGGGGGTACGGGGCTCTATGGCTACACCTTC.

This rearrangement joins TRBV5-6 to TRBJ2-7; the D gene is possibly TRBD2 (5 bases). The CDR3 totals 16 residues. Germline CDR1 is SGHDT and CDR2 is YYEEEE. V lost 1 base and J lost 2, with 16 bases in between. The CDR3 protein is CASSLLQMGSPYEQYF. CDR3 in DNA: TGTGCCAGCAGCTTGCTACAAATGGGGAGTCCCTACGAGCAGTACTTC.

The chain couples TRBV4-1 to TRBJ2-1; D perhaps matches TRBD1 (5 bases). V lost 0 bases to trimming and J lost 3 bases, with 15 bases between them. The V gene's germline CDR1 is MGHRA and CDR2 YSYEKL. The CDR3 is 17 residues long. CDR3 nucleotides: TGCGCCAGCAGCCAAGAGGTTACAGGACAAAACTACAATGAGCAGTTCTTC. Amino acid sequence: CASSQEVTGQNYNEQFF.

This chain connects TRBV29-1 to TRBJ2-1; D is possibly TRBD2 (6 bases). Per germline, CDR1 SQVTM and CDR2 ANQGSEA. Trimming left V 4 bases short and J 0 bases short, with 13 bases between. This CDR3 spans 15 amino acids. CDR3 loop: CSVVAGRISYNEQFF. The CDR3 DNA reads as TGCAGCGTTGTGGCGGGGAGGATCTCCTACAATGAGCAGTTCTTC.

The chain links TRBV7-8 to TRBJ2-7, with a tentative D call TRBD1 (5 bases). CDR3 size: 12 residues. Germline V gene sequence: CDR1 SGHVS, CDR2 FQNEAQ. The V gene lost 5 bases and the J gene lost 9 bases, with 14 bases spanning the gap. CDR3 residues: CASSDSSGGQYF. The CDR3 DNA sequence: TGTGCCAGCAGCGACAGTTCGGGCGGGCAGTACTTC.

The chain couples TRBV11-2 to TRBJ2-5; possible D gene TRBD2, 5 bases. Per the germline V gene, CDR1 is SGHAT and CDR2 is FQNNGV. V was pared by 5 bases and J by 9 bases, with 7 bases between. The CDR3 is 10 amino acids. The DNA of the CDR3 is TGTGCCAGCAGCCAGGAGGCCCAGTACTTC. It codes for CASSQEAQYF. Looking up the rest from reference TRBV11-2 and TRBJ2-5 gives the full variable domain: EAGVAQSPRYKIIEKRQSVAFWCNPISGHATLYWYQQILGQGPKLLIQFQNNGVVDDSQLPKDRFSAERLKGVDSTLKIQPAKLEDSAVYLCASSQEAQYFGPGTRLLVL.

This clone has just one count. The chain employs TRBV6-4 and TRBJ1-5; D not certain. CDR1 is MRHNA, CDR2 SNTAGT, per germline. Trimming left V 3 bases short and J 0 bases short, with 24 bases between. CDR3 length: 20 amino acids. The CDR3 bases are TGTGCCAGCAGTGAGCAGGACCTACGATTGCTGGGGTATAGCAATCAGCCCCAGCATTTT. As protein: CASSEQDLRLLGYSNQPQHF.

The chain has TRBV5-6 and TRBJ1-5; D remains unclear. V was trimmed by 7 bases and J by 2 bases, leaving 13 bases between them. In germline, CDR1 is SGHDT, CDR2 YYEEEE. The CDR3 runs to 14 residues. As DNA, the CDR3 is TGTGCCAGCGGGAGCGGTTACGGCAATCAGCCCCAGCATTTT. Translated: CASGSGYGNQPQHF.

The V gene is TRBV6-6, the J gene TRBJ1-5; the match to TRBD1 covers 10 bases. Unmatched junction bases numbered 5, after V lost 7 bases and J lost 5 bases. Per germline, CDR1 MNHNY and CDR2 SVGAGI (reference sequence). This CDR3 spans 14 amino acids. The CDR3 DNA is TGTGCCAGCACCCGCGGACAGGGGGATCAGCCCCAGCATTTT. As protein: CASTRGQGDQPQHF.

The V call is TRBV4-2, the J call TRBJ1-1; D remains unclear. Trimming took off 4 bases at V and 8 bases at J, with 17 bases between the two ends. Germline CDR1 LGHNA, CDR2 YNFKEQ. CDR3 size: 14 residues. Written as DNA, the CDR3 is TGTGCCAGCAGCCTAAGGCCCCGGGGTTCCGAAGCTTTCTTT. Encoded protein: CASSLRPRGSEAFF.

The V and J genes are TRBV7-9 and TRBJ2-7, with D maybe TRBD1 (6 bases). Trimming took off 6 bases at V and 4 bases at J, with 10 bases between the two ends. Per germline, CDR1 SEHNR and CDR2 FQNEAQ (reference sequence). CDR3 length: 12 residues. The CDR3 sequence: CASSPDRYEQYF. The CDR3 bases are TGTGCCAGCAGTCCTGACAGGTACGAGCAGTACTTC.

The CDR3: CASSQSMDPNGTEAFF. For the CDR3, the DNA is TGTGCCAGCAGCCAATCGATGGACCCTAATGGCACTGAAGCTTTCTTT. This chain connects TRBV16 to TRBJ1-1; D call uncertain. Germline V gene lookup returns CDR1 KGHSY and CDR2 FQNENV. The CDR3 has 16 amino acids. Trimming removed 0 bases at V and 4 bases at J, with 15 bases between.

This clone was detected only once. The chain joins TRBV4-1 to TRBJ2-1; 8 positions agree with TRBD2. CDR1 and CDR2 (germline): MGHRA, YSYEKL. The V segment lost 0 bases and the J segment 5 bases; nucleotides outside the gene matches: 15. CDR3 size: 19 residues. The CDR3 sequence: CASSQDTGLLAGGHNEQFF. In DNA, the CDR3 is TGCGCCAGCAGCCAAGATACCGGCCTCCTGGCGGGGGGACACAATGAGCAGTTCTTC.

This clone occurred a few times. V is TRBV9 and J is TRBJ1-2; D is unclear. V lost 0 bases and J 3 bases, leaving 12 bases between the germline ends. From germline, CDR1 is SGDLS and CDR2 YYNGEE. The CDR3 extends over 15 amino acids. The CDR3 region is CASSVDLGEDYGYTF. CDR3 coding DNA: TGTGCCAGCAGCGTAGACCTCGGGGAGGACTATGGCTACACCTTC. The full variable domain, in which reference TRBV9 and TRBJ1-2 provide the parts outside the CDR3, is DSGVTQTPKHLITATGQRVTLRCSPRSGDLSVYWYQQSLDQGLQFLIQYYNGEERAKGNILERFSAQQFPDLHSELNLSSLELGDSALYFCASSVDLGEDYGYTFGSGTRLTVV.

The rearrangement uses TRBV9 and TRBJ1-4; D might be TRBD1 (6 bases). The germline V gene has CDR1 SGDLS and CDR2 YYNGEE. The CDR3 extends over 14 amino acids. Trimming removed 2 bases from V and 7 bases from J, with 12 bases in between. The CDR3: CASSVAGVAEKLFF. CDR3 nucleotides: TGTGCCAGCAGCGTCGCAGGGGTCGCTGAAAAACTGTTTTTT.

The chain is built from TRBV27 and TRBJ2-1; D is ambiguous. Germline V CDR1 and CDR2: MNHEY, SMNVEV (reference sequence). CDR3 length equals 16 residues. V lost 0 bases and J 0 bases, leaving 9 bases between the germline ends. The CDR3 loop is CASSLSATSSYNEQFF. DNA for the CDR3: TGTGCCAGCAGTTTATCGGCGACGAGCTCCTACAATGAGCAGTTCTTC.

The CDR3 region has the DNA TGTGCCAGCAGGGCTAGCGGGGGAGACACCGGGGAGCTGTTTTTT. Its translation is CASRASGGDTGELFF. V usage is TRBV6-4 and J usage is TRBJ2-2; 10 bases agree with TRBD2. The V and J ends lost 6 bases and 3 bases, in that order; junction bases with no gene match: 4. CDR3 length: 15 residues. Germline V CDR1 and CDR2: MRHNA, SNTAGT.

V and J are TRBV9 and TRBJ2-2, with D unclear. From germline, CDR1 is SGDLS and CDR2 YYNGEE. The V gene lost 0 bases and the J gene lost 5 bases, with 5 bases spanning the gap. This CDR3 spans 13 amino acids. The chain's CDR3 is CASSVDPTGELFF. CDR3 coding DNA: TGTGCCAGCAGCGTAGACCCTACCGGGGAGCTGTTTTTT.

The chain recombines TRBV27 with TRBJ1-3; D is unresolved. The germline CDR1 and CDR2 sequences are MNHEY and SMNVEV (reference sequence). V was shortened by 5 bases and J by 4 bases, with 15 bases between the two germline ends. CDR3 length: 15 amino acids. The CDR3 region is CASSLSFGLGNTIYF. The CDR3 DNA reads TGTGCCAGCAGTCTTTCTTTCGGGCTCGGAAACACCATATATTTT.

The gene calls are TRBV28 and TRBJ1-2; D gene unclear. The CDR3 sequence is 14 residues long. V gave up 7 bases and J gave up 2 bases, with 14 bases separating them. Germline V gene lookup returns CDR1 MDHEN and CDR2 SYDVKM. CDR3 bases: TGTGCCAGCATCGGTTCTGCGGCCAACTATGGCTACACCTTC. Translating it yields CASIGSAANYGYTF.

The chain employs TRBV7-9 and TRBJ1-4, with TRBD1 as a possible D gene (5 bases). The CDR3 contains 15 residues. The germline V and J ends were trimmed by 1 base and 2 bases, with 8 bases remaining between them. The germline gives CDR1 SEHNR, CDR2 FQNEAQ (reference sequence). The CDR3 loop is CASSLVQGTNEKLFF. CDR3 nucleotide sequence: TGTGCCAGCAGCTTAGTTCAGGGCACTAATGAAAAACTGTTTTTT.

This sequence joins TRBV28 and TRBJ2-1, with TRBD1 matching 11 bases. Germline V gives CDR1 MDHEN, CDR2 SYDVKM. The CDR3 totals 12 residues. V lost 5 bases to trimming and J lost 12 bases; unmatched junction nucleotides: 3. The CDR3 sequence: CASSDGTGGQFF. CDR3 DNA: TGTGCCAGCAGTGACGGGACAGGGGGGCAGTTCTTC.

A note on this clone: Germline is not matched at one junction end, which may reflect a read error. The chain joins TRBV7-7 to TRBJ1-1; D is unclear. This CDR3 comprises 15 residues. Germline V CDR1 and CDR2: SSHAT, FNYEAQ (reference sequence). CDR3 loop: CASSPWTHDNTEAFF. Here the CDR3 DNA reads TGTGCTAGCAGCCCCTGGACGCATGACAACACTGAAGCTTTCTTT.